The source of this T cell receptor beta chain is a study of somatic mutations in cytotoxic T cells in rheumatoid arthritis. Overall study results and limits: There were about an eighth of the 65 patients in whom the largest CD8+ clone exceeded 20% of CD8+ cells. Patients with rheumatoid arthritis, but not healthy controls, had CD8+ clonality that increased with age.

CD4+ cells and CD8+ cells were each obtained through positive magnetic bead selection, and their purity was assessed by flow cytometry. Profiled with immunoSEQ multiplex PCR; TCRdb holds only in-frame clones, not every one. This table holds thousands of clones, 79% found once. Comments on this clone: The antigen remains unidentified.

Sequenced: CD8+ T cells sorted from blood. The sequence derives from an adult with rheumatoid arthritis.

The CDR3 DNA is TGTGCCAGCAGCCGGGACCTAACCTACGAGCAGTACTTC. Translation gives CASSRDLTYEQYF. V and J are TRBV7-2 and TRBJ2-7, with D possibly being TRBD1 or TRBD2 (5 bases each). The germline V and J ends were trimmed by 5 bases and 2 bases, with 10 bases remaining between them. The germline V gene encodes CDR1 SGHTA and CDR2 FQGNSA. The CDR3 is made up of 13 amino acids.